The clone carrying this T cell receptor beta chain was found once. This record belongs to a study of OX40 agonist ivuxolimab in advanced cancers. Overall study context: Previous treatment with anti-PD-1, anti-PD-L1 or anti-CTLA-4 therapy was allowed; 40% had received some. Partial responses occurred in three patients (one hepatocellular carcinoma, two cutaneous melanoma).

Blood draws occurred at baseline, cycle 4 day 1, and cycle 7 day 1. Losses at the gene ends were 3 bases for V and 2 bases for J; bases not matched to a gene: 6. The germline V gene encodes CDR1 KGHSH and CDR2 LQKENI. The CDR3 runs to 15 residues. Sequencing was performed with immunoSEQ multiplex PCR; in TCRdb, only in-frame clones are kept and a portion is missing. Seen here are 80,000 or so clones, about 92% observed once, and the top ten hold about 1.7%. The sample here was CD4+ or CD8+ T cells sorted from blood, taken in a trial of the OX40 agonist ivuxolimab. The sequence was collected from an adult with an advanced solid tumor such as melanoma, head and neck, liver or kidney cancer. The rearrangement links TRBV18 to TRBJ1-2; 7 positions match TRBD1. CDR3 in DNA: TGTGCCAGCTCACCTGGCCAGACAGGGAACTATGGCTACACCTTC. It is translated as CASSPGQTGNYGYTF.